One and the same sample provided the 32 T cell receptor beta chains below, sequenced in a study of blood T cell repertoires in COVID-19. Using immunoSEQ multiplex PCR, the repertoire was profiled, and TCRdb retains in-frame clones only, with some absent. Altogether 470,000 or so clones are present, roughly 90% being singletons, with the ten largest covering roughly 4%. Sequencing input: peripheral blood. These receptors came from a woman in her thirties with acute or convalescent COVID-19.

The chain employs TRBV18 and TRBJ2-2, with TRBD1 identical over 9 bases. Germline CDR1 is KGHSH and CDR2 is LQKENI. V lost 3 bases and J lost 5; bases outside the gene matches: 13. The CDR3 loop spans 18 amino acids. The CDR3 loop reads CASSPFIATGGITGELFF. CDR3 nucleotides: TGTGCCAGCTCACCCTTCATTGCAACAGGGGGCATAACCGGGGAGCTGTTTTTT.

CDR3 DNA sequence: TGTGCTGGGACTTCTAGCGGCTCCCAAGAGACCCAGTACTTC. Translating it yields CAGTSSGSQETQYF. V gene TRBV30 combines with J gene TRBJ2-5, with 7 bases aligning to TRBD2. The germline CDR1 and CDR2 sequences are GTSNPN and SVGIG (reference sequence). The CDR3 is 14 amino acids.

J is TRBJ2-5 and V is TRBV6-2 or TRBV6-3; 10 nucleotides match TRBD1. CDR3 length: 15 residues. The V gene's germline CDR1 is MNHEY and CDR2 SVGEGT. V was clipped by 5 bases and J by 3 bases; unmatched bases: 6. The DNA for the CDR3 is TGTGCCAGCAGTACCGGGACAGGGGTAAAAGAGACCCAGTACTTC. Translating gives CASSTGTGVKETQYF.

V is TRBV2 and J is TRBJ1-5; 10 bases map to TRBD1. The CDR3 sequence is 14 residues long. With V trimmed by 7 bases and J by 7 bases, 7 bases remained unmatched. CDR1 SNHLY and CDR2 FYNNEI come from the germline V gene. CDR3 sequence (DNA): TGTGCCAGCAAGAGGACAGGGGGAGAACAGCCCCAGCATTTT. This sequence encodes CASKRTGGEQPQHF.

The chain carries TRBV2 and TRBJ1-5; the D gene is possibly TRBD1 (6 bases). Germline V gene lookup returns CDR1 SNHLY and CDR2 FYNNEI. The CDR3 runs 17 residues. V was clipped by 7 bases and J by 0 bases, with 19 bases between them. The CDR3 nucleotides are TGTGCCAGCAACCAGGGACCGCGAGGGGGTAGCAATCAGCCCCAGCATTTT. As protein: CASNQGPRGGSNQPQHF.

The chain links TRBV20-1 to TRBJ2-7; TRBD1 matches at 9 bases. Germline V gene data show CDR1 as DFQATT and CDR2 as SNEGSKA (reference sequence). The CDR3 is 11 residues long. J lost 5 bases, V lost 6 bases, and 2 bases had no gene match. CDR3: CSAGQGNEQYF. CDR3 in DNA: TGCAGTGCGGGACAGGGTAACGAGCAGTACTTC.

The chain carries TRBV9 and TRBJ1-1; D unclear. Trimming pared 0 bases from V and 1 base from J, leaving 7 bases between. This CDR3 has 14 amino acids. CDR1 is SGDLS, CDR2 YYNGEE, per germline. Here the CDR3 DNA reads TGTGCCAGCAGCGTAGAGAGTAGGAACACTGAAGCTTTCTTT. It is translated as CASSVESRNTEAFF.

The chain couples TRBV7-8 to TRBJ2-1; a weak D match, TRBD1 (5 bases). V lost 2 bases and J 9 bases, leaving 14 bases between the germline ends. The CDR3 sequence is 14 residues long. The V gene's germline CDR1 is SGHVS and CDR2 FQNEAQ. In DNA, the CDR3 is TGTGCCAGCAGCTTATACCAGGGCGAAACTGAGCAGTTCTTC. It is translated as CASSLYQGETEQFF.

This clone was seen a handful of times. The rearrangement uses TRBV7-3 and TRBJ1-2, with 8 nucleotides matching TRBD1. The V and J ends lost 5 bases and 12 bases, in that order; junction bases with no gene match: 11. Germline V gene sequence: CDR1 SGHTA, CDR2 FQGTGA. There are 13 residues in the CDR3. The CDR3 bases are TGTGCCAGCAGCCTTGGACAGGGTGCCCCCCACACCTTC. Its protein is CASSLGQGAPHTF.

This rearrangement joins TRBV5-6 to TRBJ1-1; TRBD1 matches 7 bases. From germline, CDR1 is SGHDT and CDR2 YYEEEE. The V segment lost 3 bases and the J segment 1 base; nucleotides outside the gene matches: 9. CDR3 size: 16 residues. CDR3 in DNA: TGTGCCAGCAGCTGGGGGACCGGGACAGCGAACACTGAAGCTTTCTTT. This gives the protein CASSWGTGTANTEAFF.

This chain links TRBV10-3 with TRBJ1-2, with TRBD1 identical over 7 bases. V trimming: 10 bases; J trimming: 7 bases; junction bases outside the gene matches: 12. The length of the CDR3 is 13 residues. The germline gives CDR1 ENHRY, CDR2 SYGVKD. CDR3 nucleotide sequence: TGTGCCACAGGGGGGAGCAGTATTAGTGGCTACACCTTC. Protein sequence: CATGGSSISGYTF.

This chain connects TRBV10-1 to TRBJ2-7, with D tentatively TRBD2 (5 bases). The CDR3 length is 14 residues. V was cut by 0 bases and J by 2 bases, with 8 bases left in between. Germline V gene data show CDR1 as WNHNN and CDR2 as SYGVQD (reference sequence). The CDR3, as DNA: TGCGCCAGCAGTGAGTCGAGCGGAACCTACGAGCAGTACTTC. Protein: CASSESSGTYEQYF.

The chain is built from TRBV4-1 and TRBJ1-4; TRBD1 aligns across 9 bases. This CDR3 has 15 amino acids. Germline lookup yields CDR1 MGHRA and CDR2 YSYEKL. J was trimmed by 7 bases and V by 6 bases; bases with no gene match: 9. The CDR3 nucleotides read TGCGCCAGCAGTCACACCGGGACAGGGTTTGAAAAACTGTTTTTT. Its translation is CASSHTGTGFEKLFF.

This clone has just one count. V usage is TRBV20-1 and J usage is TRBJ1-2; 7 positions agree with TRBD1. Trimming at V came to 3 bases and at J to 7 bases, leaving 14 bases not matched to a gene. Germline V CDR1 and CDR2: DFQATT, SNEGSKA (reference sequence). The CDR3 runs to 15 residues. In DNA form, the CDR3 reads TGCAGTGCTAGTGGTCAGGGGGGCTTACCCACTGGCTACACCTTC. The encoded protein is CSASGQGGLPTGYTF.

In DNA form, the CDR3 reads TGTGCCAGCAGCTTGAGGACCGGGGGCGAGCAGTACTTC. Translated, it gives CASSLRTGGEQYF. The rearrangement links TRBV11-2 to TRBJ2-7, with D perhaps matching TRBD2 (6 bases). The CDR3 has 13 amino acids. The V gene's germline CDR1 is SGHAT and CDR2 FQNNGV. Trimming left V 3 bases short and J 6 bases short, with 12 bases between.

V usage is TRBV7-2 and J usage is TRBJ1-2; 8 bases agree with TRBD1. The V segment lost 5 bases and the J segment 6 bases; nucleotides outside the gene matches: 14. CDR1 is SGHTA, CDR2 FQGNSA, per germline. CDR3 size: 16 residues. CDR3 sequence reads: CASSPLTGGPGDGYTF. In DNA, the CDR3 is TGTGCCAGCAGCCCTCTAACAGGGGGTCCAGGGGATGGCTACACCTTC.

A single count supports this clone. The chain has TRBV19 and TRBJ2-3; D might be TRBD2 (7 bases). The CDR3 spans 15 residues. V lost 4 bases to trimming and J lost 1 base, with 12 bases between them. Germline assignment: CDR1 LNHDA and CDR2 SQIVND (reference sequence). The CDR3 bases are TGTGCCAGTAGTAACGCGGGGGCGCGCACAGATACGCAGTATTTT. As protein: CASSNAGARTDTQYF.

The V and J genes are TRBV30 and TRBJ2-1, with 9 bases aligning to TRBD2. V shed 5 bases and J 2 bases; nucleotides not matched to a gene: 10. The CDR3 has 16 amino acids. Germline CDR1 GTSNPN, CDR2 SVGIG (reference sequence). The DNA of the CDR3 is TGTGCCTGGGGGACCGGTGGCGGGGGGGCCTACAATGAGCAGTTCTTC. Encoded protein: CAWGTGGGGAYNEQFF.

This clone appeared once. The chain joins TRBV18 to TRBJ2-5, with D possibly matching TRBD1 (6 bases). Germline V CDR1 and CDR2: KGHSH, LQKENI. This CDR3 comprises 16 residues. The ends were cut back, 3 bases at V and 5 bases at J, with 19 bases in the middle. The CDR3 is CASSPTGPRAWETQYF. The CDR3 coding sequence is TGTGCCAGCTCACCGACAGGCCCGAGAGCGTGGGAGACCCAGTACTTC.

The rearrangement links TRBV5-8 to TRBJ1-2; TRBD1 matches 8 bases. Unmatched junction bases numbered 6, after V lost 0 bases and J lost 5 bases. Germline V gene sequence: CDR1 SGHTS, CDR2 YDEGEE. The CDR3 has 15 amino acids. In DNA, the CDR3 is TGTGCCAGCAGCTTGGCCCCCACAGGGGGTTATGGCTACACCTTC. Protein product: CASSLAPTGGYGYTF.

Remarks on this clone: Other DNA sequences within the sample encode an identical CDR3. This chain connects TRBV18 to TRBJ1-2; D perhaps matches TRBD1 (5 bases). Between the trimmed V and J ends, which lost 3 bases and 5 bases, there was a span of 7 bases. This CDR3 spans 12 amino acids. Looked up from germline, CDR1 is KGHSH and CDR2 is LQKENI. CDR3 DNA: TGTGCCAGCTCACCCGACAGTTATGGCTACACCTTC. Its translation is CASSPDSYGYTF.

The chain has TRBV28 and TRBJ2-1, with a tentative D call TRBD1 (6 bases). Trimming stripped 6 bases from V and 1 base from J, with 7 bases between. Germline CDR1 reads MDHEN; CDR2 reads SYDVKM. CDR3 length: 13 residues. As DNA, the CDR3 is TGTGCCAGCAGACAGGGTTCCTACAATGAGCAGTTCTTC. Translation gives CASRQGSYNEQFF.

The chain links TRBV19 to TRBJ1-1; tentative D call: TRBD1 (6 bases). CDR1 is LNHDA, CDR2 SQIVND, per germline (reference sequence). CDR3 length: 13 residues. Trimming left V 11 bases short and J 0 bases short, with 13 bases between. The CDR3 region has the DNA TGTGCCTGGACAGCACCCATGAACACTGAAGCTTTCTTT. Amino acids: CAWTAPMNTEAFF.

The CDR3 loop is CASSNSGGFSYEQYF. The CDR3 DNA is TGTGCCAGCAGTAATAGCGGGGGGTTCTCCTACGAGCAGTACTTC. This chain connects TRBV27 to TRBJ2-7; 10 nucleotides agree with TRBD2. V dropped 5 bases and J dropped 0; count of bases not matched to a gene: 4. Germline V gives CDR1 MNHEY, CDR2 SMNVEV (reference sequence). This CDR3 has 15 amino acids.

The rearrangement links TRBV11-2 to TRBJ2-7; D is unclear. The V gene lost 1 base and the J gene lost 4 bases, with 5 bases spanning the gap. The germline CDR1 and CDR2 sequences are SGHAT and FQNNGV. CDR3 length equals 12 residues. The CDR3 here is CASSLVRYEQYF. The CDR3 DNA sequence: TGTGCCAGCAGCTTAGTTAGATACGAGCAGTACTTC.

This chain connects TRBV10-1 to TRBJ2-3, with 8 bases lining up with TRBD2. V dropped 3 bases and J dropped 1; count of bases not matched to a gene: 3. This CDR3 is built from 15 residues. The germline CDR1 and CDR2 sequences are WNHNN and SYGVQD (reference sequence). The CDR3 spells CASSDGLAGTDTQYF. The CDR3 bases are TGCGCCAGCAGTGATGGACTAGCAGGCACAGATACGCAGTATTTT.

The genes are TRBV24-1 and TRBJ1-1, with TRBD1 matching over 7 bases. With V trimmed by 3 bases and J by 0 bases, 6 bases remained unmatched. From germline, CDR1 is KGHDR and CDR2 SFDVKD. The length of the CDR3 is 16 residues. CDR3 region: CATSDLQGDMNTEAFF. CDR3 nucleotide sequence: TGTGCCACCAGTGATCTCCAGGGGGACATGAACACTGAAGCTTTCTTT.

This clone appeared a single time. The gene calls are TRBV3-1 (or the pseudogene TRBV3-2) and TRBJ1-6, with a weak D call TRBD1 (6 bases). The germline V gene encodes CDR1 LGHDT and CDR2 YNNKEL (reference sequence). The CDR3 runs 16 residues. Trimming took 3 bases from V and 6 from J, leaving 15 bases between them. The CDR3 is CASSQGAGASNSPLHF. The CDR3 DNA sequence: TGTGCCAGCAGCCAGGGGGCAGGGGCGAGTAATTCACCCCTCCACTTT.

The chain combines TRBV28 with TRBJ2-1, with 10 nucleotides matching TRBD2. Germline-derived CDR1 and CDR2 are MDHEN and SYDVKM. This CDR3 is built from 14 residues. Trimming cost V 8 bases and J 7 bases; bases outside gene matches: 8. CDR3 DNA: TGTGCCAGCCGAGCGGGGGGGCGATCGAATGAGCAGTTCTTC. It is translated as CASRAGGRSNEQFF.

This chain uses TRBV5-1 with TRBJ1-2, with D possibly TRBD1 on 6 matching bases. There are 15 residues in the CDR3. From germline, CDR1 is SGHRS and CDR2 YFSETQ. V lost 4 bases and J lost 5, with 18 bases in between. The CDR3 loop reads CASSPRTDGEYGYTF. The CDR3 DNA reads as TGCGCCAGCAGCCCAAGGACAGATGGGGAGTATGGCTACACCTTC. The full variable domain, its missing parts supplied by reference TRBV5-1 and TRBJ1-2, is KAGVTQTPRYLIKTRGQQVTLSCSPISGHRSVSWYQQTPGQGLQFLFEYFSETQRNKGNFPGRFSGRQFSNSRSEMNVSTLELGDSALYLCASSPRTDGEYGYTFGSGTRLTVV.

CDR3 coding DNA: TGTGCCAGCAGTTACTCGGTATATAGTCACACTGAAGCTTTCTTT. It translates to CASSYSVYSHTEAFF. The V gene is TRBV6-5, the J gene TRBJ1-1; D not resolved. The germline V and J ends were trimmed by 0 bases and 3 bases, with 11 bases remaining between them. Germline V gene data show CDR1 as MNHEY and CDR2 as SVGAGI. The CDR3 sequence is 15 residues long.

In its sample, this clone was seen many times. The genes are TRBV4-1 and TRBJ1-2, with D perhaps TRBD1 (6 bases). CDR3 length equals 12 residues. V dropped 3 bases and J dropped 11 bases, with 13 bases sitting between them. In germline, CDR1 is MGHRA, CDR2 YSYEKL. CDR3 nucleotides: TGCGCCAGCAGCCACTCTACAGGGATTTACACCTTC. Its translation: CASSHSTGIYTF.